A single sample is the source of the 17 T cell receptor beta chains below, sequenced in a study of T-cell reconstitution after alpha-beta-depleted transplantation in children. Preparation of the TCRbeta library involved a method that used unique molecular identifiers. Via MiXCR, TCRdb re-called the PCR reads, giving one row per CDR3 protein. The sample has around 490,000 distinct CDR3 sequences, about an eighth seen once. The sequenced sample was PBMCs, mostly from graft donor cells, obtained 180 days after TCRalphabeta/CD19-depleted stem cell transplant. The origin of the receptors is a female patient aged 2 to 10 who had a stem cell transplant for aplastic anemia, so the T cells may come from the graft donor.

The rearrangement joins TRBV10-3 to TRBJ1-1; D ambiguous. The germline V gene encodes CDR1 ENHRY and CDR2 SYGVKD. V lost 3 bases, J lost 11 bases, and 13 bases lay in between. CDR3 length: 12 residues. The CDR3 loop is CAISDERNAAFF. DNA of the CDR3: TGTGCCATCAGTGACGAACGGAACGCGGCTTTCTTT.

This clonotype appeared a few times. This chain uses TRBV12-3 or TRBV12-4 with TRBJ2-1, with 12 bases aligning to TRBD2. This CDR3 contains 17 residues. V gave up 5 bases and J gave up 4 bases; unmatched junction bases: 9. The CDR3 bases are TGTGCCAGCAGTCTCGGACTAGCGGGGCTACCATACAATGAGCAGTTCTTC. It specifies CASSLGLAGLPYNEQFF.

The chain uses TRBV29-1 and TRBJ2-3; no clear D. CDR3 size: 12 residues. CDR1 is SQVTM and CDR2 is ANQGSEA in the germline V gene. V lost 3 bases to trimming and J lost 5 bases, with 9 bases between them. The CDR3 loop is CSVDPGEDTQYF. CDR3 nucleotide sequence: TGCAGCGTTGATCCAGGAGAAGATACGCAGTATTTT.

A few counts support this clonotype. This CDR3 is CSACPANGGNQPQHF. The CDR3 nucleotides are TGCAGTGCCTGCCCCGCAAATGGGGGCAATCAGCCCCAGCATTTT. V is TRBV20-1 and J is TRBJ1-5; D gene unclear. The CDR3 runs 15 residues. The V end lost 6 bases, the J end lost 2 bases, and 17 bases lay between the germline ends. Germline CDR1 reads DFQATT; CDR2 reads SNEGSKA (reference sequence).

The chain couples TRBV7-6 to TRBJ2-1; TRBD1 matches 10 bases. The V gene's germline CDR1 is SGHVS and CDR2 FNYEAQ. Trimming took 4 bases from V and 7 from J; bases not matched to a gene: 4. The CDR3 extends over 14 amino acids. The CDR3 reads CASSSRTGGNEQFF. The CDR3 nucleotides read TGTGCCAGCAGCTCGCGGACAGGGGGAAATGAGCAGTTCTTC.

In this sample, this clonotype turned up many times. The J gene is TRBJ1-2, the V gene TRBV20-1; the D gene is possibly TRBD1 (5 bases). Germline loops: CDR1 DFQATT, CDR2 SNEGSKA (reference sequence). With 3 bases removed from V and 7 bases from J, the gap between germline ends came to 9 bases. The CDR3 covers 11 residues. The CDR3 bases are TGCAGTGCTAGGTCCGGGGGTGGCTACACCTTC. It codes for CSARSGGGYTF.

The genes are TRBV29-1 and TRBJ2-4; D gene uncertain. This CDR3 comprises 13 residues. Looked up from germline, CDR1 is SQVTM and CDR2 is ANQGSEA. V was cut by 0 bases and J by 0 bases, with 3 bases left in between. The CDR3 reads CSVEEIAKNIQYF. The CDR3 DNA sequence: TGCAGCGTTGAAGAAATAGCCAAAAACATTCAGTACTTC.

This chain joins TRBV4-3 and TRBJ2-4; TRBD2 matches 7 bases. CDR1 and CDR2 from the germline V gene are LGHNA and YSLEER. There are 13 residues in the CDR3. V dropped 4 bases and J dropped 8; count of bases not matched to a gene: 5. CDR3 protein: CASSLREFYIQYF. The CDR3, as DNA: TGCGCCAGCAGCCTGCGGGAGTTCTACATTCAGTACTTC.

The J gene is TRBJ1-5, the V gene TRBV2, with D hard to call. Germline CDR1 and CDR2: SNHLY and FYNNEI. The CDR3 runs to 14 residues. Trimming removed 2 bases at V and 2 bases at J, with 7 bases between. This CDR3 reads CASSELGRNQPQHF. CDR3 bases: TGTGCCAGCAGTGAACTCGGGCGCAATCAGCCCCAGCATTTT. Full variable domain (missing parts from reference TRBV2 and TRBJ1-5): EPEVTQTPSHQVTQMGQEVILRCVPISNHLYFYWYRQILGQKVEFLVSFYNNEISEKSEIFDDQFSVERPDGSNFTLKIRSTKLEDSAMYFCASSELGRNQPQHFGDGTRLSIL.

V and J are TRBV11-2 and TRBJ2-3; TRBD2 matches 11 bases. Germline loops: CDR1 SGHAT, CDR2 FQNNGV. This CDR3 is built from 15 residues. Trimming cost V 3 bases and J 4 bases; bases outside gene matches: 3. The CDR3 spells CASSFIAGGSDTQYF. The CDR3 DNA reads as TGTGCCAGCAGCTTTATAGCGGGAGGGTCAGATACGCAGTATTTT.

This chain uses TRBV7-2 with TRBJ2-7; D gene uncertain. Germline CDR1 and CDR2: SGHTA and FQGNSA. V was pared by 1 base and J by 1 base, with 11 bases between. The CDR3 is 15 residues long. This chain's CDR3 is CASSLGYSRSYEQYV. As DNA, the CDR3 is TGTGCCAGCAGCTTAGGGTACAGTCGGTCCTACGAGCAGTACGTC.

This clonotype was counted between two and nine times. The chain has TRBV12-3 or TRBV12-4 and TRBJ1-1; 8 bases are shared with TRBD1. The CDR3 is 14 residues long. V lost 2 bases, J lost 7 bases, and 6 bases stayed unmatched. The CDR3 sequence is CASSLRQGAVEAFF. The CDR3 nucleotides read TGTGCCAGCAGTTTAAGGCAGGGGGCTGTTGAAGCTTTCTTT.

This clonotype was seen only a few times. The J gene is TRBJ2-1, the V gene TRBV7-9; no firm D call. V was cut by 1 base and J by 7 bases, with 8 bases left in between. Germline V CDR1 and CDR2: SEHNR, FQNEAQ (reference sequence). The CDR3 runs to 13 residues. This CDR3 reads CASSLEVGNEQFF. For the CDR3, the DNA is TGTGCCAGCAGCTTAGAGGTCGGAAATGAGCAGTTCTTC.

The V and J genes are TRBV29-1 and TRBJ2-5; the D gene could be TRBD1 or TRBD2 (5 bases each). This CDR3 region has 15 residues. Between the trimmed V and J ends, which lost 4 bases and 9 bases, there was a span of 24 bases. Germline CDR1 and CDR2: SQVTM and ANQGSEA. In nucleotides, the CDR3 is TGCAGCGTTGTGGGGGTGGGATCGACGCTCCTTGCCCAGTACTTC. This encodes CSVVGVGSTLLAQYF.

This rearrangement joins TRBV7-9 to TRBJ2-2; 7 bases map to TRBD1. V was clipped by 5 bases and J by 2 bases; unmatched bases: 8. The CDR3 has 16 residues. The germline CDR1 and CDR2 sequences are SEHNR and FQNEAQ (reference sequence). CDR3 protein: CASSVGTVVNTGELFF. In nucleotides, the CDR3 is TGTGCCAGCAGCGTCGGGACAGTCGTAAACACCGGGGAGCTGTTTTTT.

This clonotype was counted between two and nine times. The chain couples TRBV20-1 to TRBJ2-1; 10 nucleotides align to TRBD2. The CDR3 length is 14 residues. Germline V gene sequence: CDR1 DFQATT, CDR2 SNEGSKA (reference sequence). V lost 5 bases and J lost 5; bases outside the gene matches: 6. Written as DNA, the CDR3 is TGCAGTGCTCACCAAGGACTAGCGGACAATGAGCAGTTCTTC. This translates into CSAHQGLADNEQFF.

This clonotype was seen a few times. The chain uses TRBV3-1 and TRBJ2-7; 7 nucleotides align to TRBD1. CDR3 length: 16 amino acids. Germline V lookup: CDR1 LGHDT, CDR2 YNNKEL (reference sequence). The V and J ends lost 4 bases and 5 bases, in that order; junction bases with no gene match: 14. CDR3 protein: CASSRGQTLQGDEQYF. The CDR3 bases are TGTGCCAGCAGCCGGGGACAGACACTTCAAGGCGACGAGCAGTACTTC.